The rows below give T cell receptor beta chains drawn from one sample of a study of T cells after yellow fever vaccination. Using its own MiXCR run on the 5' RACE reads, TCRdb lists one record per CDR3 protein. This sample has 450,000 to 600,000 distinct CDR3 sequences; approximately 15% occur once, and the top ten carry roughly 13%. The sequenced sample was PBMCs, obtained on the day of the yellow fever booster vaccination. The receptors originated from a man aged 25-40 years who received the YFV17D yellow fever vaccine. CDR3s include the opening cysteine and the closing phenylalanine or tryptophan. A D gene is named only where the DNA matches it firmly. Size values are once, few and many counts, or a class for expanded clones, and some rows have none.

v_call: TRBV7-2; cdr3_length: 17; j_call: TRBJ2-5; clone_size: few; d_call: TRBD2; cdr3_aa: CASSLLLAGGIEETQYF; cdr3_nt: TGTGCCAGCAGCCTACTACTAGCGGGAGGAATAGAAGAGACCCAGTACTTC
v_call: TRBV27; cdr3_length: 18; j_call: TRBJ2-7; clone_size: few; d_call: TRBD2; cdr3_aa: CASSPPREGSGSLWEQYF; cdr3_nt: TGTGCCAGCAGTCCCCCTCGAGAGGGTAGCGGGAGTTTGTGGGAGCAGTACTTC
v_call: TRBV5-5; cdr3_length: 15; j_call: TRBJ2-7; clone_size: NA; d_call: NA; cdr3_aa: CASSLSAGPLYEQYF; cdr3_nt: TGTGCCAGCAGCTTGTCGGCAGGACCCTTATACGAGCAGTACTTC
v_call: TRBV11-2; cdr3_length: 16; j_call: TRBJ1-4; clone_size: NA; d_call: NA; cdr3_aa: CASSGRGRGTNEKLFF; cdr3_nt: TGTGCCAGCAGCGGGCGGGGCAGGGGAACTAATGAAAAACTGTTTTTT
v_call: TRBV5-1; cdr3_length: 15; j_call: TRBJ1-2; clone_size: NA; d_call: NA; cdr3_aa: CASSLGPQANYGYTF; cdr3_nt: TGCGCCAGCAGCTTGGGGCCCCAAGCTAACTATGGCTACACCTTC
v_call: TRBV19; cdr3_length: 15; j_call: TRBJ2-1; clone_size: NA; d_call: TRBD1; cdr3_aa: CASSPVGQGRGEQFF; cdr3_nt: TGTGCCAGTAGTCCAGTGGGACAGGGGAGAGGTGAGCAGTTCTTC
v_call: TRBV7-2; cdr3_length: 13; j_call: TRBJ2-5; clone_size: NA; d_call: NA; cdr3_aa: CASRGGNWETQYF; cdr3_nt: TGTGCCAGCAGAGGCGGGAATTGGGAGACCCAGTACTTC
v_call: TRBV5-1; cdr3_length: 15; j_call: TRBJ2-7; clone_size: NA; d_call: TRBD1; cdr3_aa: CASSLSGQGFYEQYF; cdr3_nt: TGCGCCAGCAGCCTCTCTGGACAGGGGTTCTACGAGCAGTACTTC
v_call: TRBV29-1; cdr3_length: 9; j_call: TRBJ2-5; clone_size: many; d_call: NA; cdr3_aa: CSVEKTQYF; cdr3_nt: TGCAGCGTTGAAAAAACCCAGTACTTC
v_call: TRBV10-3; cdr3_length: 14; j_call: TRBJ2-2; clone_size: many; d_call: NA; cdr3_aa: CAIMGTLRAGELFF; cdr3_nt: TGTGCCATCATGGGGACCCTCAGGGCCGGGGAGCTGTTTTTT
v_call: TRBV5-1; cdr3_length: 15; j_call: TRBJ2-7; clone_size: NA; d_call: NA; cdr3_aa: CASSLRDSVIGEQYF; cdr3_nt: TGCGCCAGCAGCTTGAGAGACAGCGTCATAGGCGAGCAGTACTTC
v_call: TRBV29-1; cdr3_length: 12; j_call: TRBJ1-2; clone_size: few; d_call: NA; cdr3_aa: CSADMGADGYTF; cdr3_nt: TGCAGCGCTGATATGGGGGCGGATGGCTACACCTTC
v_call: TRBV20-1; cdr3_length: 18; j_call: TRBJ2-5; clone_size: few; d_call: TRBD2; cdr3_aa: CSARSPLAGGGMQETQYF; cdr3_nt: TGCAGTGCCCGGAGTCCCCTAGCGGGAGGAGGTATGCAAGAGACCCAGTACTTC
v_call: TRBV7-3; cdr3_length: 15; j_call: TRBJ2-3; clone_size: few; d_call: NA; cdr3_aa: CASSLRGQSTDTQYF; cdr3_nt: TGTGCCAGCAGCTTAAGGGGACAAAGCACAGATACGCAGTATTTT
v_call: TRBV2; cdr3_length: 15; j_call: TRBJ2-7; clone_size: NA; d_call: TRBD1; cdr3_aa: CASSANGTGVYEQYF; cdr3_nt: TGTGCCAGCAGTGCGAACGGGACAGGGGTCTACGAGCAGTACTTC
v_call: TRBV11-2; cdr3_length: 14; j_call: TRBJ2-4; clone_size: NA; d_call: NA; cdr3_aa: CASSPTLAKNIQYF; cdr3_nt: TGTGCCAGCAGCCCGACGTTAGCCAAAAACATTCAGTACTTC
v_call: TRBV6-2/TRBV6-3; cdr3_length: 14; j_call: TRBJ2-7; clone_size: NA; d_call: NA; cdr3_aa: CASSYGGSLREQYF; cdr3_nt: TGTGCCAGCAGTTACGGGGGCTCCCTTCGGGAGCAGTACTTC
v_call: TRBV7-9; cdr3_length: 13; j_call: TRBJ1-1; clone_size: few; d_call: NA; cdr3_aa: CASSSTREVGAFF; cdr3_nt: TGTGCCAGCAGCTCTACCAGGGAAGTTGGAGCTTTCTTT
v_call: TRBV5-1; cdr3_length: 16; j_call: TRBJ2-7; clone_size: NA; d_call: NA; cdr3_aa: CASSSSGADISYEQYF; cdr3_nt: TGCGCCAGCAGCTCCTCGGGAGCGGATATTTCCTACGAGCAGTACTTC
v_call: TRBV13; cdr3_length: 16; j_call: TRBJ2-5; clone_size: NA; d_call: NA; cdr3_aa: CASSLVGRDSQETQYF; cdr3_nt: TGTGCCAGCAGCTTAGTCGGGAGGGACAGCCAAGAGACCCAGTACTTC
v_call: TRBV6-2/TRBV6-3; cdr3_length: 15; j_call: TRBJ2-1; clone_size: NA; d_call: NA; cdr3_aa: CASKVFTSLRIEQFF; cdr3_nt: TGTGCCAGCAAGGTATTCACTAGTCTCAGAATCGAGCAGTTCTTC
v_call: TRBV7-3; cdr3_length: 18; j_call: TRBJ2-1; clone_size: NA; d_call: TRBD2; cdr3_aa: CASSLTASGNNLYNEQFF; cdr3_nt: TGTGCCAGCAGCTTAACCGCTAGCGGGAACAATCTCTACAATGAGCAGTTCTTC
v_call: TRBV19; cdr3_length: 13; j_call: TRBJ2-5; clone_size: NA; d_call: NA; cdr3_aa: CASGDSGKETQYF; cdr3_nt: TGTGCCAGTGGGGACTCAGGGAAAGAGACCCAGTACTTC
v_call: TRBV7-2; cdr3_length: 14; j_call: TRBJ2-5; clone_size: few; d_call: NA; cdr3_aa: CASSWRGAQETQYF; cdr3_nt: TGTGCCAGCAGCTGGCGTGGGGCGCAAGAGACCCAGTACTTC
v_call: TRBV5-4; cdr3_length: 16; j_call: TRBJ2-2; clone_size: NA; d_call: TRBD2; cdr3_aa: CASSQPGTSAQGGLFF; cdr3_nt: TGTGCCAGCAGCCAGCCCGGGACTAGCGCCCAGGGTGGGCTGTTTTTT
v_call: TRBV4-3; cdr3_length: 16; j_call: TRBJ1-1; clone_size: many; d_call: TRBD1; cdr3_aa: CASSQAGTVGYTEAFF; cdr3_nt: TGCGCCAGCAGCCAGGCCGGGACAGTCGGGTATACTGAAGCTTTCTTT
v_call: TRBV29-1; cdr3_length: 12; j_call: TRBJ2-7; clone_size: NA; d_call: NA; cdr3_aa: CSVFSRGYEQYF; cdr3_nt: TGCAGCGTTTTTAGCAGGGGCTACGAGCAGTACTTC
v_call: TRBV6-5; cdr3_length: 17; j_call: TRBJ2-7; clone_size: NA; d_call: TRBD1; cdr3_aa: CASSYIRSGTELDEQYF; cdr3_nt: TGTGCCAGCAGTTATATACGGTCGGGGACAGAGCTAGACGAGCAGTACTTC
v_call: TRBV6-1; cdr3_length: 13; j_call: TRBJ2-2; clone_size: few; d_call: NA; cdr3_aa: CASKGVKTGELFF; cdr3_nt: TGTGCCAGCAAAGGGGTTAAAACCGGGGAGCTGTTTTTT
v_call: TRBV7-9; cdr3_length: 14; j_call: TRBJ2-7; clone_size: few; d_call: TRBD1; cdr3_aa: CATQLGTGAYEQYF; cdr3_nt: TGTGCCACCCAGCTCGGGACAGGGGCCTACGAGCAGTACTTC
v_call: TRBV6-1; cdr3_length: 13; j_call: TRBJ2-7; clone_size: few; d_call: TRBD2; cdr3_aa: CASSRLAFYEQYF; cdr3_nt: TGTGCCAGCAGCAGACTAGCTTTCTACGAGCAGTACTTC
v_call: TRBV4-3; cdr3_length: 16; j_call: TRBJ2-1; clone_size: few; d_call: TRBD2; cdr3_aa: CASSQDLGGRGDEQFF; cdr3_nt: TGCGCCAGCAGCCAAGATCTGGGAGGCCGGGGGGATGAGCAGTTCTTC
v_call: TRBV14; cdr3_length: 15; j_call: TRBJ1-2; clone_size: once; d_call: NA; cdr3_aa: CASSQDNRVDYGYTF; cdr3_nt: TGTGCCAGCAGCCAAGATAACAGGGTGGACTATGGCTACACCTTC
v_call: TRBV7-2; cdr3_length: 14; j_call: TRBJ2-5; clone_size: NA; d_call: NA; cdr3_aa: CASSLDRSFGTQYF; cdr3_nt: TGTGCCAGCAGCTTAGATCGGTCTTTCGGGACCCAGTACTTC
v_call: TRBV7-9; cdr3_length: 14; j_call: TRBJ1-1; clone_size: few; d_call: NA; cdr3_aa: CASSSDSRVTEAFF; cdr3_nt: TGTGCCAGCAGCTCGGACTCTCGGGTCACTGAAGCTTTCTTT
v_call: TRBV7-2; cdr3_length: 16; j_call: TRBJ2-3; clone_size: few; d_call: TRBD2; cdr3_aa: CASSSTSGVGGDTQYF; cdr3_nt: TGTGCCAGCAGCTCGACTAGCGGAGTGGGGGGAGATACGCAGTATTTT
v_call: TRBV6-2/TRBV6-3; cdr3_length: 11; j_call: TRBJ2-7; clone_size: few; d_call: NA; cdr3_aa: CASTFGYEQYF; cdr3_nt: TGTGCCAGCACGTTCGGTTACGAGCAGTACTTC
v_call: TRBV7-3; cdr3_length: 15; j_call: TRBJ2-7; clone_size: NA; d_call: TRBD2; cdr3_aa: CASSMTSGPSYEQYF; cdr3_nt: TGTGCCAGCAGCATGACTAGCGGCCCCTCCTACGAGCAGTACTTC
v_call: TRBV20-1; cdr3_length: 13; j_call: TRBJ2-1; clone_size: few; d_call: TRBD1; cdr3_aa: CSATGRGNNEQFF; cdr3_nt: TGCAGTGCGACAGGGAGAGGGAATAATGAGCAGTTCTTC
v_call: TRBV28; cdr3_length: 16; j_call: TRBJ2-3; clone_size: once; d_call: NA; cdr3_aa: CASSLPSGSSTDTQYF; cdr3_nt: TGTGCCAGCAGTTTACCAAGCGGGTCTAGCACAGATACGCAGTATTTT
v_call: TRBV5-1; cdr3_length: 17; j_call: TRBJ2-4; clone_size: NA; d_call: NA; cdr3_aa: CASSPLGGGPTKNIQYF; cdr3_nt: TGCGCCAGCAGCCCCCTCGGCGGAGGGCCGACCAAAAACATTCAGTACTTC
v_call: TRBV6-2/TRBV6-3; cdr3_length: 15; j_call: TRBJ2-1; clone_size: NA; d_call: NA; cdr3_aa: CASSYSRQGTREQFF; cdr3_nt: TGTGCCAGCAGTTACTCGAGGCAGGGGACAAGGGAGCAGTTCTTC
v_call: TRBV7-9; cdr3_length: 13; j_call: TRBJ2-3; clone_size: NA; d_call: NA; cdr3_aa: CASSPVERDTQYF; cdr3_nt: TGTGCCAGCAGCCCGGTCGAGAGAGATACGCAGTATTTT
v_call: TRBV10-3; cdr3_length: 14; j_call: TRBJ2-3; clone_size: NA; d_call: NA; cdr3_aa: CAIMGAASADTQYF; cdr3_nt: TGTGCCATCATGGGGGCAGCTTCCGCAGATACGCAGTATTTT
v_call: TRBV19; cdr3_length: 17; j_call: TRBJ2-3; clone_size: NA; d_call: TRBD2; cdr3_aa: CASSIRTSGRATDTQYF; cdr3_nt: TGTGCCAGTAGTATCCGGACTAGCGGGAGGGCCACAGATACGCAGTATTTT
v_call: TRBV5-1; cdr3_length: 15; j_call: TRBJ2-7; clone_size: NA; d_call: TRBD1; cdr3_aa: CASRHPGQGTYEQYF; cdr3_nt: TGCGCCAGCAGACACCCTGGACAGGGGACCTACGAGCAGTACTTC
v_call: TRBV7-8; cdr3_length: 15; j_call: TRBJ1-1; clone_size: NA; d_call: NA; cdr3_aa: CASSLTQGINTEAFF; cdr3_nt: TGTGCCAGCAGCTTAACGCAGGGGATAAACACTGAAGCTTTCTTT